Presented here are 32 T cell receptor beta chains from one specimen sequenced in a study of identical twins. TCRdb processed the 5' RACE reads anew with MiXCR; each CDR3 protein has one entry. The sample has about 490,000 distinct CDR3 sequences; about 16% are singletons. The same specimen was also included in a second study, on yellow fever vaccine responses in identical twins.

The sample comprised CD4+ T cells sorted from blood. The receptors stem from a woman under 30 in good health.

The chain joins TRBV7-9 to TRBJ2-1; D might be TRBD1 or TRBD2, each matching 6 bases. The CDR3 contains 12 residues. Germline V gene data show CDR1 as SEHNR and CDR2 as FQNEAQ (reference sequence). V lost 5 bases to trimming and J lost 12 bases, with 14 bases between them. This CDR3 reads CASSPTGGSQFF. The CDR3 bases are TGTGCCAGCAGCCCGACAGGAGGGTCGCAGTTCTTC.

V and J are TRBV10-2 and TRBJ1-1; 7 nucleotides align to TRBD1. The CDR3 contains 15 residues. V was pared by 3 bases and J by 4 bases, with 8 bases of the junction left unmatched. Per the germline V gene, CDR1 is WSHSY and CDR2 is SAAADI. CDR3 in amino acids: CASSEQGMGGTEAFF. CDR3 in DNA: TGCGCCAGCAGTGAACAGGGGATGGGTGGCACTGAAGCTTTCTTT.

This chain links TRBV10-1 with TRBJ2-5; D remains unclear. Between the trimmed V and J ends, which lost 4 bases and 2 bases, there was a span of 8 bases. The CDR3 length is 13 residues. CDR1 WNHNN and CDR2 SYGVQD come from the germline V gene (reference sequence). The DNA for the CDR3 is TGCGCCAGCAGTGGGGCGGCTCAAGAGACCCAGTACTTC. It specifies CASSGAAQETQYF.

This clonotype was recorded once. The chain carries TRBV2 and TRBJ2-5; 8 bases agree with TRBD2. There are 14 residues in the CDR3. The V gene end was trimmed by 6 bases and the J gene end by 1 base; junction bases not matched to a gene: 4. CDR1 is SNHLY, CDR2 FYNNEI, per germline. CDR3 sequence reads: CASRAAGGQETQYF. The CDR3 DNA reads TGTGCCAGCAGGGCTGCGGGGGGCCAAGAGACCCAGTACTTC. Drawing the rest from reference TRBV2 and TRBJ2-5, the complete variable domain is EPEVTQTPSHQVTQMGQEVILRCVPISNHLYFYWYRQILGQKVEFLVSFYNNEISEKSEIFDDQFSVERPDGSNFTLKIRSTKLEDSAMYFCASRAAGGQETQYFGPGTRLLVL.

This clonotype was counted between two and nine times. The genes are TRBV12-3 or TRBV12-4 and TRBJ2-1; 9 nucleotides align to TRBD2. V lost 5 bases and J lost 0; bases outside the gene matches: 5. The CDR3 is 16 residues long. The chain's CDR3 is CASSGAGGSSYNEQFF. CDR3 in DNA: TGTGCCAGCAGTGGGGCGGGGGGGAGCTCCTACAATGAGCAGTTCTTC.

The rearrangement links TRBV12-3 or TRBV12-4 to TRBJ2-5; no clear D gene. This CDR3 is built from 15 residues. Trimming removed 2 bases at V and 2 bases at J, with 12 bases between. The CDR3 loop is CASSLYDPGQETQYF. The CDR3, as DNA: TGTGCCAGCAGTTTATATGATCCAGGACAAGAGACCCAGTACTTC.

CDR3 protein: CASSLPSTGFFEKLFF. The CDR3 DNA reads as TGTGCCAGCAGTTTACCCTCGACAGGGTTTTTTGAAAAACTGTTTTTT. This chain joins TRBV28 and TRBJ1-4; 7 nucleotides line up with TRBD1. Germline V gives CDR1 MDHEN, CDR2 SYDVKM. J gave up 7 bases and V 2 bases, and 10 bases lay outside the gene matches. The CDR3 has 16 residues.

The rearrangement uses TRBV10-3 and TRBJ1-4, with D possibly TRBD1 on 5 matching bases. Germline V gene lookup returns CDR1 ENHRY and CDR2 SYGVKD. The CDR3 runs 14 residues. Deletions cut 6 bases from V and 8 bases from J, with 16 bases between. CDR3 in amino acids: CAIRGPTDGEKLFF. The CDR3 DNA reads TGTGCCATCAGGGGACCCACCGACGGGGAAAAACTGTTTTTT.

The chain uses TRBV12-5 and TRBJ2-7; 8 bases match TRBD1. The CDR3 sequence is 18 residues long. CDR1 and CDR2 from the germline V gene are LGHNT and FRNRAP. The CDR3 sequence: CTSCSPNSTGVSSYEQYV. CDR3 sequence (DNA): TGTACCAGCTGTTCACCCAACTCGACAGGGGTGAGCTCCTACGAGCAGTACGTC.

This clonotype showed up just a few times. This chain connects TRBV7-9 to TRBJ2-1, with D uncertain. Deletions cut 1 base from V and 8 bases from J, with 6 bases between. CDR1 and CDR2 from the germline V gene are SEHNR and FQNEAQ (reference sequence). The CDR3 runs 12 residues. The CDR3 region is CASSLVSDEQFF. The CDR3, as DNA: TGTGCCAGCAGCTTAGTTTCCGATGAGCAGTTCTTC.

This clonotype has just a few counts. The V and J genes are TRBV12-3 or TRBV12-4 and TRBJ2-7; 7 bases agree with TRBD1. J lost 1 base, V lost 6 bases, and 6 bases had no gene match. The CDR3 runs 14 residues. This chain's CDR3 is CASRVGDSSYEQYF. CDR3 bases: TGTGCCAGCAGGGTGGGGGACAGTTCCTACGAGCAGTACTTC.

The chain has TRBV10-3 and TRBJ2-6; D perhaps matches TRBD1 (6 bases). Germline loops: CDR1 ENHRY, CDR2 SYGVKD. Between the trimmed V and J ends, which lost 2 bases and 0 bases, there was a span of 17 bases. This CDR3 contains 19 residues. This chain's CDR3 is CAISERQWTQGSGANVLTF. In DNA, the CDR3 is TGTGCCATCAGTGAGCGCCAATGGACACAGGGCTCTGGGGCCAACGTCCTGACTTTC.

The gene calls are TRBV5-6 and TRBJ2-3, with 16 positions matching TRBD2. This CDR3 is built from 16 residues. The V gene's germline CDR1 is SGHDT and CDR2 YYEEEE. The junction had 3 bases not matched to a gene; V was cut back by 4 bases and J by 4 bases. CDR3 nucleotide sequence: TGTGCCAGCAGCGGGGGACTAGCGGGAGGGGCAGATACGCAGTATTTT. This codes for CASSGGLAGGADTQYF.

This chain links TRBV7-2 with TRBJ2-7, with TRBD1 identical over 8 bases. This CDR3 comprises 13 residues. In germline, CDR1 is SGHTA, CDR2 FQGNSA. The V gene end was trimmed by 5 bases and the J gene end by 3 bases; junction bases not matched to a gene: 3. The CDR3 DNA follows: TGTGCCAGCAGCCCGGACAGGGTCTACGAGCAGTACTTC. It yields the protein CASSPDRVYEQYF.

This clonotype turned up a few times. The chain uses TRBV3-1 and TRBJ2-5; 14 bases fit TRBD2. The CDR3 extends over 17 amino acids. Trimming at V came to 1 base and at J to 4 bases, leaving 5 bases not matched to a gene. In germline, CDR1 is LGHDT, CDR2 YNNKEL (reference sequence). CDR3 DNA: TGTGCCAGCAGCCAAGGCAAGACTAGCGGGGGGGGAGAGACCCAGTACTTC. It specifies CASSQGKTSGGGETQYF.

Here the CDR3 DNA reads TGTGCCAGCAGTTACTCCGAGACACGAGAGACCCAGTACTTC. Residues: CASSYSETRETQYF. The chain carries TRBV6-5 and TRBJ2-5; D not certain. V was cut by 0 bases and J by 4 bases, with 9 bases left in between. The CDR3 extends over 14 amino acids. Germline CDR1 and CDR2: MNHEY and SVGAGI.

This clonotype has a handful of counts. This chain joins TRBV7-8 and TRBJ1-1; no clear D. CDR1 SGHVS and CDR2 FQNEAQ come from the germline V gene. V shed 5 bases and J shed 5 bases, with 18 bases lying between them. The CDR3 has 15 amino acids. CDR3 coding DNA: TGTGCCAGCAGCCGTGACACCGTGATGAGGACTGAAGCTTTCTTT. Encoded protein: CASSRDTVMRTEAFF.

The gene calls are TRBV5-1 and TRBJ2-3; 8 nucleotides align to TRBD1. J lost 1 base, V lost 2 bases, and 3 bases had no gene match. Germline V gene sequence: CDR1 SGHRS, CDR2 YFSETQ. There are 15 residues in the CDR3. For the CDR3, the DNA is TGCGCCAGCAGCTTCACAGGGGGTGGCACAGATACGCAGTATTTT. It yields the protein CASSFTGGGTDTQYF.

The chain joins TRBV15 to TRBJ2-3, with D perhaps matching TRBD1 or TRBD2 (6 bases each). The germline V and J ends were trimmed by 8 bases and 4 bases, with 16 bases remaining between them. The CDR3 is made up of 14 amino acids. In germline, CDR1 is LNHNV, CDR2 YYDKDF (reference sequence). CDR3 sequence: CATSRGPFADTQYF. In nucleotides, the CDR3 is TGTGCCACCTCCCGGGGGCCGTTCGCAGATACGCAGTATTTT.

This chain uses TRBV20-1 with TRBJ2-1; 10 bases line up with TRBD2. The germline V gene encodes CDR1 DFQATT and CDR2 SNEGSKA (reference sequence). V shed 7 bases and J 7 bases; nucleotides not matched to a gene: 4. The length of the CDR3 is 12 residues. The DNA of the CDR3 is TGCAGTGTAGCGGGAGGTATGAATGAGCAGTTCTTC. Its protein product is CSVAGGMNEQFF.

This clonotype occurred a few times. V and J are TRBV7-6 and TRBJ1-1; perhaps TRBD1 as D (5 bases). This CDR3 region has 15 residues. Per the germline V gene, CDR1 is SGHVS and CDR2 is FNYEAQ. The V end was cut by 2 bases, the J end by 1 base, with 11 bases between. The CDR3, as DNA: TGTGCCAGCAGCTTATTGGAGACAGCGAACACTGAAGCTTTCTTT. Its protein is CASSLLETANTEAFF.

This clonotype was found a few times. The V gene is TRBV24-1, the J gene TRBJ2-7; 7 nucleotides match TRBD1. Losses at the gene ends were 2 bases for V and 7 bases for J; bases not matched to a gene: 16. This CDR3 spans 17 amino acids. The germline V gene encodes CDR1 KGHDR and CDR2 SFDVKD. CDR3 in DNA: TGTGCCACCAGTGATTCGCCCTCGACAGGGCGGTTATTTGAGCAGTACTTC. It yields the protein CATSDSPSTGRLFEQYF.

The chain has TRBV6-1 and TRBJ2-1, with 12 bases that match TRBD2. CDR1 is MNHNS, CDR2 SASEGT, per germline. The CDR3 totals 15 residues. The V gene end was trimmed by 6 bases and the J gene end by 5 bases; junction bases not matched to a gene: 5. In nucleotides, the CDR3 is TGTGCCAGCAGCGCGACTAGCGGGGGCCACAATGAGCAGTTCTTC. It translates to CASSATSGGHNEQFF.

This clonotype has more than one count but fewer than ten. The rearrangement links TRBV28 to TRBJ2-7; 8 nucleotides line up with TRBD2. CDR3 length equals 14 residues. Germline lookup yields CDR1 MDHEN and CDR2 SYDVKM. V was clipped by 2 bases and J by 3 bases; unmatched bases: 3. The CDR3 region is CASSLASGGYEQYV. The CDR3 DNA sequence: TGTGCCAGCAGTTTAGCAAGCGGGGGCTACGAGCAGTACGTC.

CDR3 in amino acids: CSASGSLNTGELFF. CDR3 sequence (DNA): TGCAGTGCTAGCGGGAGCTTGAACACCGGGGAGCTGTTTTTT. The chain links TRBV20-1 to TRBJ2-2; tentatively, D is TRBD2 (6 bases). Between the trimmed V and J ends, which lost 3 bases and 1 base, there was a span of 9 bases. Germline CDR1 and CDR2: DFQATT and SNEGSKA (reference sequence). This CDR3 comprises 14 residues.

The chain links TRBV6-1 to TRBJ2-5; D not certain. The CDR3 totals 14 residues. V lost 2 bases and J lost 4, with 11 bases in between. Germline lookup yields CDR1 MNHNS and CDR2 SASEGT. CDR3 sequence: CASSEPGYGETQYF. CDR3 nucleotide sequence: TGTGCCAGCAGTGAACCCGGGTATGGAGAGACCCAGTACTTC.

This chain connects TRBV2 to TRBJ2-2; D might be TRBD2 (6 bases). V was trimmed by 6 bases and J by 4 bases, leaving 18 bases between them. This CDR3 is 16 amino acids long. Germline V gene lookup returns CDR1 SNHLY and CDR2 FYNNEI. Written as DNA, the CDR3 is TGTGCCAGCAGGCTATCCCTGATTAGCGGCACCGGGGAGCTGTTTTTT. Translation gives CASRLSLISGTGELFF.

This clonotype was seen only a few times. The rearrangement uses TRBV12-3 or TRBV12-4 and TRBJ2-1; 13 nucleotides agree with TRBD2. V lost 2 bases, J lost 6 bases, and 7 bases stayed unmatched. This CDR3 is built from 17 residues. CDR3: CASSLYTSGRAPNEQFF. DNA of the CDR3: TGTGCCAGCAGTTTATATACTAGCGGGAGGGCTCCCAATGAGCAGTTCTTC.

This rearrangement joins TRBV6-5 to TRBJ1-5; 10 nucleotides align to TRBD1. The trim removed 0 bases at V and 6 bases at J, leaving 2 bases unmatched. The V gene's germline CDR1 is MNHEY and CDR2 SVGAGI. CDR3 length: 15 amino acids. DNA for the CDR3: TGTGCCAGCAGTTACTCGGGGGACAGGGGTCAGCCCCAGCATTTT. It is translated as CASSYSGDRGQPQHF.

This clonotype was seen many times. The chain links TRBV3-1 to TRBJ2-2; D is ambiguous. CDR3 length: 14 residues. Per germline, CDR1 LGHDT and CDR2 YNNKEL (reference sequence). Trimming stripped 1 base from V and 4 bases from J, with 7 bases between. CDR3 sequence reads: CASSQVLFTGELFF. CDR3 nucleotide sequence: TGTGCCAGCAGCCAAGTCTTATTCACCGGGGAGCTGTTTTTT.

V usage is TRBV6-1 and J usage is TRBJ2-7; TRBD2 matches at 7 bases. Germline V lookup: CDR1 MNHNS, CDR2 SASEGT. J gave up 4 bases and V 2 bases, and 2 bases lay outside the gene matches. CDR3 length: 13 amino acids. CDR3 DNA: TGTGCCAGCAGTGAAAGCGGGAATTACGAGCAGTACGTC. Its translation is CASSESGNYEQYV.

As DNA, the CDR3 is TGTGCCACCAGCAGAGATCTTGGCGGGAGTTCCCCCCGTGAGCAGTTCTTC. Protein: CATSRDLGGSSPREQFF. V gene TRBV15 combines with J gene TRBJ2-1, with 7 nucleotides matching TRBD2. Per germline, CDR1 LNHNV and CDR2 YYDKDF (reference sequence). This CDR3 spans 17 amino acids. J lost 9 bases, V lost 0 bases, and 14 bases had no gene match.